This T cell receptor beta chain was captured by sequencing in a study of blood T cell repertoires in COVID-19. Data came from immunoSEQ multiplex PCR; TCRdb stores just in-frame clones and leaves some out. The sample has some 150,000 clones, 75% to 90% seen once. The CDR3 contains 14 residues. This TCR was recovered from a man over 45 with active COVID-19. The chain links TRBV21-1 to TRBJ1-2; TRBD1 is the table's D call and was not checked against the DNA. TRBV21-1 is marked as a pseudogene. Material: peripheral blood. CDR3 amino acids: CASRTGAFGYGYTF. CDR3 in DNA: TGTGCCAGCCGGACAGGGGCCTTTGGGTATGGCTACACCTTC.